This TCR beta chain was identified in a study of Ad26.COV2.S vaccination and SARS-CoV-2 variants. Study as a whole: Intramuscularly, Ad26.COV2.S was given either once or twice, 56 days apart.

Concerning this clone: Its antigen is currently unknown.

Treatment in this sample: roughly 20 received Ad26.COV2.S at low or high dose, single or two shots; a few received placebo; per-sample allocation not given. The study sampled participants on day 63 after the first vaccine or placebo injection. Donation came from an adult in Boston who was aged 18-55 years. The ends lost 2 bases at V and 4 bases at J; junction bases unmatched: 6. Germline CDR1 is SGDLS and CDR2 is YYNGEE. The CDR3 is 16 residues long. Study results and limitations: Possible underestimation of total T cell responses by the TCR breadth and depth analyses was noted. Vaccine recipients posted higher spike-specific TCR breadth than their placebo counterparts.

Here immunoSEQ multiplex PCR was the method, and the copy in TCRdb shows in-frame clones only, minus some. The sample includes 200,000 to 300,000 clones, roughly 90% seen only once; the top ten take approximately 11%. The TCR sequence derives from a person between 18 and 65 years old who received the Ad26.COV2.S COVID-19 vaccine or a placebo. The rearrangement uses TRBV9 and TRBJ2-2, with 9 bases aligning to TRBD1. The specimen was peripheral blood, collected in a trial of Ad26.COV2.S vaccine versus placebo. DNA for the CDR3: TGTGCCAGCAGCGTCTCAGCGGGACAGGGCACCGGGGAGCTGTTTTTT. As protein: CASSVSAGQGTGELFF.